The table lists the clone carrying this T cell receptor beta chain with a few counts. As yet, its antigen is unknown. The data were taken from a study of post-analysis software for immune sequencing data. Study conclusions and caveats: A few TRBV segments occurring more often in patients than controls included TRBV5-6, TRBV5-1 and TRBV20-1.

Unique-molecular-identifier-tagged TCR beta cDNA libraries were used. TCRdb re-called the PCR reads through MiXCR, storing one row per CDR3 protein. The table has about 800,000 distinct CDR3 sequences, 25% to 30% seen once. This CDR3 comprises 15 residues. V lost 3 bases to trimming and J lost 4 bases; unmatched junction nucleotides: 5. Germline assignment: CDR1 SGHRS and CDR2 YFSETQ. The rearrangement uses TRBV5-1 and TRBJ1-5; 9 bases line up with TRBD1. The sequencing input was blood. This sequence originates from a girl between 10 and 17 years old with multiple sclerosis. The CDR3 DNA sequence: TGCGCCAGCAGCTGGGACGGACAGGGGAATCAGCCCCAGCATTTT. The encoded protein is CASSWDGQGNQPQHF.